The next 12 T cell receptor beta chains were all read from a single sample in a study of blood T cell repertoires in COVID-19. Sequenced by immunoSEQ multiplex PCR; TCRdb stores in-frame clones only, minus some. The top ten clones hold roughly 3.4% of a sample with about 240,000 clones, around 83% of them seen once. The sample taken for sequencing was peripheral blood. These receptors all come from a woman aged 18 to 35 with acute or convalescent COVID-19.

The V gene is TRBV6-2 or TRBV6-3, the J gene TRBJ2-5; TRBD2 might be the D (5 bases). This CDR3 comprises 14 residues. V dropped 5 bases and J dropped 3 bases, with 13 bases sitting between them. Per germline, CDR1 MNHEY and CDR2 SVGEGT. CDR3 region: CASSPVGSEETQYF. The CDR3 bases are TGTGCCAGCAGTCCCGTGGGGAGCGAAGAGACCCAGTACTTC.

This clone was recorded a few times. The V gene is TRBV6-1, the J gene TRBJ1-6; D might be TRBD1 (5 bases). The CDR3 length is 15 residues. Trimming shortened V by 2 bases and J by 5 bases, and 10 bases separated the two germline ends. CDR1 is MNHNS and CDR2 is SASEGT in the germline V gene. Here the CDR3 reads CASSERQQHNSPLHF. The CDR3 nucleotides are TGTGCCAGCAGTGAACGACAGCAGCATAATTCACCCCTCCACTTT.

The V gene is TRBV7-9, the J gene TRBJ2-5; TRBD1 matches at 9 bases. J was trimmed by 5 bases and V by 5 bases; bases with no gene match: 6. Germline loops: CDR1 SEHNR, CDR2 FQNEAQ (reference sequence). The CDR3 totals 14 residues. CDR3 DNA sequence: TGTGCCAGCAGCCCCGACAGGGGGTCGGAGACCCAGTACTTC. It translates to CASSPDRGSETQYF.

This clone occurred a few times. The rearrangement joins TRBV7-2 to TRBJ2-7; maybe TRBD1 (5 bases). CDR3 size: 14 residues. The germline gives CDR1 SGHTA, CDR2 FQGNSA. V lost 2 bases, J lost 7 bases, and 15 bases lay in between. The CDR3 nucleotides are TGTGCCAGCAGCTTACCCGCGGCAGGGTCAGAGCAGTACTTC. It encodes CASSLPAAGSEQYF.

The rearrangement uses TRBV15 and TRBJ2-6; TRBD2 might be the D (5 bases). V was trimmed by 8 bases and J by 0 bases, leaving 20 bases between them. The CDR3 consists of 18 residues. Germline CDR1 LNHNV, CDR2 YYDKDF (reference sequence). The CDR3 reads CATSVSADLSSGANVLTF. CDR3 DNA sequence: TGTGCCACCTCCGTTAGTGCGGACTTAAGCTCTGGGGCCAACGTCCTGACTTTC.

The chain combines TRBV11-3 with TRBJ2-3; D unresolved. V was trimmed by 5 bases and J by 5 bases, leaving 8 bases between them. Germline V gene lookup returns CDR1 SGHNT and CDR2 YENEEA. This CDR3 comprises 12 residues. This chain's CDR3 is CASSALGDTQYF. The CDR3 nucleotides are TGTGCCAGCAGCGCCCTAGGAGATACGCAGTATTTT.

The rearrangement joins TRBV27 to TRBJ1-4; 8 bases agree with TRBD1. Germline lookup yields CDR1 MNHEY and CDR2 SMNVEV (reference sequence). This CDR3 comprises 17 residues. V shed 5 bases and J 2 bases; nucleotides not matched to a gene: 10. CDR3 coding DNA: TGTGCCAGCAGTGCCGGACAGGGAGTTAGGACTAATGAAAAACTGTTTTTT. Its protein is CASSAGQGVRTNEKLFF.

V and J are TRBV24-1 and TRBJ1-6; a weak D match, TRBD1 (6 bases). The CDR3 covers 17 residues. V was shortened by 6 bases and J by 2 bases, with 16 bases between the two germline ends. Germline loops: CDR1 KGHDR, CDR2 SFDVKD. The CDR3 sequence is CATSLKQGPTYNSPLHF. The CDR3 DNA follows: TGTGCCACCAGTTTAAAACAGGGACCTACCTATAATTCACCCCTCCACTTT.

As to this clone: The sample holds other DNA sequences that translate to the same CDR3. V and J are TRBV7-2 and TRBJ2-5, with 7 bases lining up with TRBD1. CDR1 is SGHTA and CDR2 is FQGNSA in the germline V gene. V lost 3 bases to trimming and J lost 2 bases; unmatched junction nucleotides: 0. The CDR3 runs 13 residues. The CDR3 loop reads CASSLGQQETQYF. CDR3 sequence (DNA): TGTGCCAGCAGCTTGGGACAGCAAGAGACCCAGTACTTC.

This CDR3 is CASSGREGYEQYF. CDR3 nucleotide sequence: TGTGCCAGCAGTGGGCGGGAGGGGTACGAGCAGTACTTC. The chain couples TRBV12-3 or TRBV12-4 to TRBJ2-7; 9 positions match TRBD2. This CDR3 region has 13 residues. Germline trimming cut 5 bases from V and 4 bases from J; bases unmatched to any gene: 3.

V and J are TRBV5-5 and TRBJ1-4, with 8 bases that match TRBD1. With 4 bases clipped from V and 10 bases from J, the junction kept 3 bases outside the gene matches. Germline CDR1 is SGHKS and CDR2 is YYEKEE (reference sequence). The CDR3 contains 12 residues. CDR3 region: CASSGQGGKLFF. The CDR3 bases are TGTGCCAGCAGCGGACAGGGAGGAAAACTGTTTTTT.

This clone was observed a handful of times. The chain joins TRBV11-1 to TRBJ2-3; the match to TRBD2 covers 13 bases. The germline gives CDR1 SGHAT, CDR2 FQDESV (reference sequence). This CDR3 contains 16 residues. The V gene end was trimmed by 5 bases and the J gene end by 4 bases; junction bases not matched to a gene: 6. Here the CDR3 reads CASSPRTSGGPDTQYF. In DNA, the CDR3 is TGTGCCAGCAGCCCCCGGACTAGCGGGGGACCAGATACGCAGTATTTT.